This record concerns one T cell receptor beta chain sequence. This clonotype occurred a few times. Its antigen has not been determined. No base quality information exists; no much larger clone differs at one position. The sample's time point label is to be understood as: patch test 1, 2 weeks after DPC sensitization. The treatment or condition label of this sample denotes: therapeutic diphenylcyclopropenone sensitization with weekly scalp DPC. At each patch-test visit, blood was drawn before the patch test was applied. Patients were eligible if aged 18 to 70, diagnosed with alopecia and judged suitable for DPC therapy, and pregnant patients were excluded. Unfractionated whole blood was collected in Tempus Blood RNA tubes, and total RNA was extracted from that blood. The data are from a study of human T cells and chemical hapten exposure (dated by TCRdb to the early 2020s). Regarding the complete study: For sensitization, 2% DPC in acetone was applied to a roughly 2 cm by roughly 2 cm area of upper inner arm skin. Blood samples were taken from patients before sensitization (week 0) and then at 2, 6 and about 24 weeks after DPC sensitization. Alopecia areata with under or over 50% scalp involvement, alopecia totalis and alopecia universalis were represented in the patient cohort, which was mostly female. In alopecia patients, the study followed how the peripheral blood TCR repertoire changed in vivo over primary and secondary sensitization to diphenylcyclopropenone (DPC), a hapten. Throughout the approximately 23-week study period, patients were also given weekly therapeutic DPC doses on the scalp. Patch tests used Finn chambers with 0.01% DPC on the upper back, scored after 6 days by International Contact Dermatitis Research Group standards. For TCR sequencing, blood came from 25 to 35 alopecia patients at anywhere from one to four time points (pre-sensitization, 2, 6 and 24 weeks). Libraries were pooled for sequencing, and per-sample TCR yields varied mainly because of small differences in library volumes within the pool. Study-level results and caveats: Because every patient had alopecia, a presumed autoimmune disease, the patients' immune response might differ from that of healthy individuals. The number of PT1 expanded TCRs positively correlated with patch test score, significant at thresholds 8, 16 and 32 but not 4. Compared with pre-sensitization or healthy control sets, expanded TCRs formed significantly more large CDR3 similarity clusters, which is consistent with antigen-driven responses. After repeated subsampling, the strength of the expansion versus patch-test correlation and the threshold at which it became significant changed. The number of TCRs above 1 in 1000 frequency did not change with DPC sensitization; there was no evidence of global repertoire structure alterations.

V is shortened by 2 bases, J by 4 bases, and the region joining them spans 11 bases. CDR1 and CDR2 are drawn from the germline V gene: SQVTM, ANQGSEA. Its CDR3 holds 13 amino acids, cysteine through phenylalanine. Only the CDR3 portion is preserved as DNA: 39 bases, with reading frame beginning at the first base. The library was made by RACE. Sequencing was performed on a NextSeq 500. During library preparation, unique molecular identifiers were attached to individual cDNA molecules so that TCRs could be counted in a quantitative, reproducible way. From each blood RNA sample, both TCR alpha and TCR beta chains were sequenced. The authors' analysis ran thus. Samples had a median of around 92,000 TCRs, with a range from roughly 23,224 to 700,000. V, J and CDR3 annotation of the TCR reads was carried out using the Decombinator software suite. To make PS versus PT1 abundance plots, every sample was subsampled to the same number of TCRs (28,000). TCRs were defined as expanded if absent before sensitization and observed at least eight times at the 2-week time point. TCRdb ran its own pipeline on the public reads, namely fastp trimming at Q25 and MiXCR clone calling, and kept in-frame beta chains. Rows merge per CDR3 protein into single entries with the most common DNA and genes. TCRdb's processing, not the authors' own work, is the source of the V and J calls. This sample has about 340,000 distinct CDR3 sequences in its table, and about 7% of those were observed once. In total, the top ten clones hold approximately 8% of the sample.

The receptor was derived from a woman under 30 with alopecia areata. Some clones in this sample may be carry-over from other donors' samples. The material was whole blood, obtained in connection with sensitization to the hapten diphenylcyclopropenone (DPC). The rearrangement combines TRBV29-1 with TRBJ1-1; TRBD1 could be the D gene, as 5 bases match. The bases read TGCAGCGTTGAAAGCCGGGGCGCCACTGAAGCTTTCTTT. This is translated as CSVESRGATEAFF.